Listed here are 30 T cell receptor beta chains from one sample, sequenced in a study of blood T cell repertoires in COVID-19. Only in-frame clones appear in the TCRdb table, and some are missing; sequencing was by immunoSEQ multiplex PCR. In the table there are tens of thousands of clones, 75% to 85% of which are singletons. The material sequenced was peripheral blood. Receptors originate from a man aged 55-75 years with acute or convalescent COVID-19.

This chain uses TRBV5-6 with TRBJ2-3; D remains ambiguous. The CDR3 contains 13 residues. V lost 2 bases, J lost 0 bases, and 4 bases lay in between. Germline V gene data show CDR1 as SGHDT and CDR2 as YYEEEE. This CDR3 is CASSFPSTDTQYF. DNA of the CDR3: TGTGCCAGCAGCTTCCCTAGCACAGATACGCAGTATTTT.

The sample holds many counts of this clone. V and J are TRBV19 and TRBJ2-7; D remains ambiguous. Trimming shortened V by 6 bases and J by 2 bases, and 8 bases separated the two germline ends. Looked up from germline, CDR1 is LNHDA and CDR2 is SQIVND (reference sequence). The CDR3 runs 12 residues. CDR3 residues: CASRSPPYEQYF. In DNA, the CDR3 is TGTGCCAGTAGATCCCCTCCCTACGAGCAGTACTTC.

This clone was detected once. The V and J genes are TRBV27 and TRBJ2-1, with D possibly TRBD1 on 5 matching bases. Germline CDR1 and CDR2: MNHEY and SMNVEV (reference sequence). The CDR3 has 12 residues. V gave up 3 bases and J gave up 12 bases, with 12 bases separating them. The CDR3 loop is CASSLPNQGQFF. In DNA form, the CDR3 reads TGTGCCAGCAGTTTGCCTAATCAGGGGCAGTTCTTC.

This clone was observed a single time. CDR3: CASSYNPISALGTDTQYF. The CDR3 DNA reads TGTGCCAGCAGCTACAATCCCATTAGCGCGCTAGGGACAGATACGCAGTATTTT. This rearrangement joins TRBV4-2 to TRBJ2-3; TRBD2 might be the D (5 bases). The ends were cut back, 5 bases at V and 3 bases at J, with 24 bases in the middle. The CDR3 is 18 residues long. CDR1 LGHNA and CDR2 YNFKEQ come from the germline V gene.

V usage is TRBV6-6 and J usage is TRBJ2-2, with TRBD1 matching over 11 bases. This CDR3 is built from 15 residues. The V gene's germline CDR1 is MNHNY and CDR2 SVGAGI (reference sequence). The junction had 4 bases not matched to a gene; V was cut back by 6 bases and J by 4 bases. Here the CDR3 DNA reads TGTGCCAGCAGGGGGACAGGGGGGGGCACCGGGGAGCTGTTTTTT. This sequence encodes CASRGTGGGTGELFF.

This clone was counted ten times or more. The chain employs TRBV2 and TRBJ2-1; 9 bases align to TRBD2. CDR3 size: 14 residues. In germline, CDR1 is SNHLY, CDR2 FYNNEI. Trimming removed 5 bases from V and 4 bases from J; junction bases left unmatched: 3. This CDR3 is CASSPLAGYNEQFF. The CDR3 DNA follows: TGTGCCAGCAGTCCACTAGCGGGTTACAATGAGCAGTTCTTC.

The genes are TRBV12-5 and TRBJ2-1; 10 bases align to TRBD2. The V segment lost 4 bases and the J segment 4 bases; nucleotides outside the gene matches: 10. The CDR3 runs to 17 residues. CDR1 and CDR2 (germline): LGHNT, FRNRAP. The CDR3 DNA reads TGTGCTAGTGGTTCTCTCCTAGCGGGGGCCCCTTACAATGAGCAGTTCTTC. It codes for CASGSLLAGAPYNEQFF. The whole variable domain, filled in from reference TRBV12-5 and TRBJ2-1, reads DARVTQTPRHKVTEMGQEVTMRCQPILGHNTVFWYRQTMMQGLELLAYFRNRAPLDDSGMPKDRFSAEMPDATLATLKIQPSEPRDSAVYFCASGSLLAGAPYNEQFFGPGTRLTVL.

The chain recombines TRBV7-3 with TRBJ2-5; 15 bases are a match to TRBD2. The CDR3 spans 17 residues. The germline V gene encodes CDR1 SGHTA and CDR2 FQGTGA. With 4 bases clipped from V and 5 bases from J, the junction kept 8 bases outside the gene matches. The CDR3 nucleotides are TGTGCCAGCAGCTCCGGACTAGCGGGGGGGACTCCGGAGACCCAGTACTTC. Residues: CASSSGLAGGTPETQYF.

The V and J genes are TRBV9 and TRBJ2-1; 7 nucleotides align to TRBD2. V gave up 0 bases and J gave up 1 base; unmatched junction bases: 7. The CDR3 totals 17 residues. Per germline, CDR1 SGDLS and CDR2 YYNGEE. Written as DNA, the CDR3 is TGTGCCAGCAGCGTAGTTCCCGGGGGGACTTCCTACAATGAGCAGTTCTTC. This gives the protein CASSVVPGGTSYNEQFF.

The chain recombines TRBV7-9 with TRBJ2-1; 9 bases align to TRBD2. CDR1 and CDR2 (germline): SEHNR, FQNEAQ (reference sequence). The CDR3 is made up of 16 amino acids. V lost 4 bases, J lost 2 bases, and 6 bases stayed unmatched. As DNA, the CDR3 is TGTGCCAGCAGCTCCCAGCGGGGGGCCGCCTACAATGAGCAGTTCTTC. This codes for CASSSQRGAAYNEQFF.

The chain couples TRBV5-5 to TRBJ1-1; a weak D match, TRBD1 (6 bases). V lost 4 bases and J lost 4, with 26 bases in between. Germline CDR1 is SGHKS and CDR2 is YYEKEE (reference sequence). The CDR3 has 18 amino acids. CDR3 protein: CASSPLVGGGGLGTEAFF. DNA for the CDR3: TGTGCCAGCAGCCCCCTCGTCGGGGGGGGCGGGTTAGGCACTGAAGCTTTCTTT.

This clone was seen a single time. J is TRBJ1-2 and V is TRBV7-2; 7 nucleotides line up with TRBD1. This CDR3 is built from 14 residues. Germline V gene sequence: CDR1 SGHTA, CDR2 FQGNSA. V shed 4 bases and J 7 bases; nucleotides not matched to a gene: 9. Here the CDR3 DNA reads TGTGCCAGCAGCTCCGGACAGGCGCTGGGTGGCTACACCTTC. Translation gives CASSSGQALGGYTF.

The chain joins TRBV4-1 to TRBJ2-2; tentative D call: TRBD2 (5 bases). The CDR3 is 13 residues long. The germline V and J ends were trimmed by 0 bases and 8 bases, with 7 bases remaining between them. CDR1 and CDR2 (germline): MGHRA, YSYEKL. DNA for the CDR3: TGCGCCAGCAGCCAAGATAGAGGGGGGGAGCTGTTTTTT. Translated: CASSQDRGGELFF.

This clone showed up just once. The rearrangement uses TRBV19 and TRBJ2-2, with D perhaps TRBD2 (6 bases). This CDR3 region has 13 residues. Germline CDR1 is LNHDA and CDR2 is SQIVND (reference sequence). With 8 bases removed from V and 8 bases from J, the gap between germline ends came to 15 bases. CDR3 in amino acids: CASVRDLGGELFF. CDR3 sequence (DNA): TGTGCCAGTGTCCGGGACTTAGGGGGGGAGCTGTTTTTT.

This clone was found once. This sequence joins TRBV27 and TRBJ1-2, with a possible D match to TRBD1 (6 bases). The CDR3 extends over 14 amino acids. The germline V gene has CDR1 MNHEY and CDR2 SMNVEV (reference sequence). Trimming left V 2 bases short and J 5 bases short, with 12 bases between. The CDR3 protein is CASSLKGEGYGYTF. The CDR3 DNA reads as TGTGCCAGCAGTTTAAAGGGGGAGGGGTATGGCTACACCTTC.

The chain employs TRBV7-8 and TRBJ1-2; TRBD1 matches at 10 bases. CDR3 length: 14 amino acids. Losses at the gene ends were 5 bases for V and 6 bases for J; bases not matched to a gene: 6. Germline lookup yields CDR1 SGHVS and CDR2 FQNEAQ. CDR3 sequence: CASSVGTGVDGYTF. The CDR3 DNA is TGTGCCAGCAGCGTCGGGACAGGGGTTGATGGCTACACCTTC.

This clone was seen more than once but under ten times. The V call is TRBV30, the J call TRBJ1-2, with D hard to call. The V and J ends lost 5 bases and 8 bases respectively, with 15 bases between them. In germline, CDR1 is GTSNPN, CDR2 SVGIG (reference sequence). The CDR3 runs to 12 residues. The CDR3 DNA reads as TGTGCCTGGTCCCGCCAATCGGGGGGCTACACCTTC. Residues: CAWSRQSGGYTF.

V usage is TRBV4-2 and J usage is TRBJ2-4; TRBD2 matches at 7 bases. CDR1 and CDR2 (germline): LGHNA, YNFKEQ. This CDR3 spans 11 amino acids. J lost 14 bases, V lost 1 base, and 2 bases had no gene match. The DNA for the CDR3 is TGTGCCAGCAGCCAAGGGACTAGTGAGTACTTC. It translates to CASSQGTSEYF.

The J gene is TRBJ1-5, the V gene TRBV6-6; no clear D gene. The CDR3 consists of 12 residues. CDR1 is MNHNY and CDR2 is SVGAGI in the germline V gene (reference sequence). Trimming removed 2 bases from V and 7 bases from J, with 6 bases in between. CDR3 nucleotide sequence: TGTGCCAGCAGTTACAGGGAGCAGCCCCAGCATTTT. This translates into CASSYREQPQHF.

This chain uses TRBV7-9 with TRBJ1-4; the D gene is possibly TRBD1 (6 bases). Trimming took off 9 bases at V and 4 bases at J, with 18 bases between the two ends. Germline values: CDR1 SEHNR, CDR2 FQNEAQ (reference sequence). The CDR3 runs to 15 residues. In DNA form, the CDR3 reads TGTGCCAGTAACCCCGGGGACACCGATAATGAAAAACTGTTTTTT. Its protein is CASNPGDTDNEKLFF.

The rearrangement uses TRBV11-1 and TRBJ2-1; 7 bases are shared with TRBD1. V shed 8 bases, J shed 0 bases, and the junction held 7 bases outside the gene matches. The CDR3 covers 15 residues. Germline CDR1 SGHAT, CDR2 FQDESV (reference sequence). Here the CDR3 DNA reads TGTGCCAGCTCCAGCAGGGACAGCTCCTACAATGAGCAGTTCTTC. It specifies CASSSRDSSYNEQFF.

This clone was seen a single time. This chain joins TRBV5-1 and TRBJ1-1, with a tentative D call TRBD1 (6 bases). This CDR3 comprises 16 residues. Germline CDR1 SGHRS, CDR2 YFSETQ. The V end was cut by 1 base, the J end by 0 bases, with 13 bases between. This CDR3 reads CASSLTLRTVNTEAFF. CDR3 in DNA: TGCGCCAGCAGCTTGACTTTGAGGACAGTGAACACTGAAGCTTTCTTT.

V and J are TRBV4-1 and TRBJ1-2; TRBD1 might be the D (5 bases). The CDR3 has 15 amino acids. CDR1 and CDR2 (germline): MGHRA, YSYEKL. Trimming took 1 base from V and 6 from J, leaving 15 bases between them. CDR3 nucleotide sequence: TGCGCCAGCAGCCAAGCTTGGGGGGTGGGTGATGGCTACACCTTC. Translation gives CASSQAWGVGDGYTF.

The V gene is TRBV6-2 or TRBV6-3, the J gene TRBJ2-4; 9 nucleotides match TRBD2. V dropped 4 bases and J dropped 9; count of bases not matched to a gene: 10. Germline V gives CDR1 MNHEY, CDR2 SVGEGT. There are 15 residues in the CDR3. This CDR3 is CASSSGGGASSIQYF. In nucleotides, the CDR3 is TGTGCCAGCAGTTCTGGCGGGGGGGCATCAAGCATTCAGTACTTC.

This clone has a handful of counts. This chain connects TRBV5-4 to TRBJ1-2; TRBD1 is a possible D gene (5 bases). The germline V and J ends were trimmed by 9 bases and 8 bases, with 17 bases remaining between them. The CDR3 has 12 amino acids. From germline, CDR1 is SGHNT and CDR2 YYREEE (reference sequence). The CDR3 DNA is TGTGCCACCCAGGGCGTGGGTCTCGGCTACACCTTC. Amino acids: CATQGVGLGYTF.

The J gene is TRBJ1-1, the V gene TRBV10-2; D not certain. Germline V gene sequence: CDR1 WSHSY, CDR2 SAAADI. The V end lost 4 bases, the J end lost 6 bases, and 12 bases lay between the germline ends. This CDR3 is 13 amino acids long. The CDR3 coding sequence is TGCGCCAGCAGTGCTAGGGAGGTCTCTGAAGCTTTCTTT. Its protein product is CASSAREVSEAFF.

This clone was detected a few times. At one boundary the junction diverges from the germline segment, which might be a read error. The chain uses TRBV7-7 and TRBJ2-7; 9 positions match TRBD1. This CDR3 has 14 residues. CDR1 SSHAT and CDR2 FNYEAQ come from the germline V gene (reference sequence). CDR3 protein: CASSLAPGQGEQYF. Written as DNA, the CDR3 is TGTGCTAGCAGCTTAGCACCGGGACAGGGCGAGCAGTACTTC.

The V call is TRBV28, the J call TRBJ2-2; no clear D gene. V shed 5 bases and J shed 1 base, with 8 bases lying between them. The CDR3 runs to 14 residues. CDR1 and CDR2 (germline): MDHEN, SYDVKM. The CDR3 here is CASSEHRNTGELFF. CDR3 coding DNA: TGTGCCAGCAGTGAACACAGGAACACCGGGGAGCTGTTTTTT.

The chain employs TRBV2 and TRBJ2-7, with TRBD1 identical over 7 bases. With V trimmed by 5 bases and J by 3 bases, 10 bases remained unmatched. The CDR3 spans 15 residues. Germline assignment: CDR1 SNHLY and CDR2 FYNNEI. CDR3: CASSSAGTANYEQYF. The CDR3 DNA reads TGTGCCAGCAGTTCTGCCGGGACAGCGAACTACGAGCAGTACTTC.

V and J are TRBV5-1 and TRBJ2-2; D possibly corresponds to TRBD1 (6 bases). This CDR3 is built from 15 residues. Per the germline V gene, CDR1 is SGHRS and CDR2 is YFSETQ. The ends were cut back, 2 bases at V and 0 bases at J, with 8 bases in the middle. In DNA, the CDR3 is TGCGCCAGCAGCTTTGGACAGCCGAACACCGGGGAGCTGTTTTTT. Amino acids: CASSFGQPNTGELFF. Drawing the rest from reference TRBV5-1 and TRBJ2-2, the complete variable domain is KAGVTQTPRYLIKTRGQQVTLSCSPISGHRSVSWYQQTPGQGLQFLFEYFSETQRNKGNFPGRFSGRQFSNSRSEMNVSTLELGDSALYLCASSFGQPNTGELFFGEGSRLTVL.